The next 22 T cell receptor beta chains were all read from a single sample in a study of T cell repertoires in cytomegalovirus infection. TCRdb fed the reads into MiXCR, producing one record per CDR3 protein. The data hold fewer than 850,000 distinct CDR3 sequences, with approximately 32% observed a single time. The antigens these receptors bind are not known. Sequencing was performed on cultured CD8+ T cells from PBMCs, taken from culture after CMV antigen stimulation. These receptors originate from a human donor in good health (CMV status not recorded). Some clones in this sample may be carry-over from other donors' samples.

J is TRBJ2-7 and V is TRBV6-6; 7 bases line up with TRBD1. The CDR3 sequence is 12 residues long. V shed 9 bases and J 2 bases; nucleotides not matched to a gene: 4. Germline V gene lookup returns CDR1 MNHNY and CDR2 SVGAGI (reference sequence). CDR3 residues: CASRTGAYEQYV. CDR3 bases: TGTGCCAGTCGGACAGGAGCCTACGAGCAGTACGTC.

The V and J genes are TRBV6-2 or TRBV6-3 and TRBJ2-2; D perhaps matches TRBD2 (6 bases). Looked up from germline, CDR1 is MNHEY and CDR2 is SVGEGT. The V gene lost 8 bases and the J gene lost 7 bases, with 17 bases spanning the gap. The CDR3 is 14 residues long. In DNA, the CDR3 is TGTGCCAGCGCTCCGGTAGGGGAGGACGGGGAGCTGTTTTTT. Protein product: CASAPVGEDGELFF.

The sample holds many counts of this clonotype. The chain combines TRBV19 with TRBJ2-1, with no clear D. The CDR3 has 13 residues. Trimming stripped 3 bases from V and 0 bases from J, with 3 bases between. Germline V gene sequence: CDR1 LNHDA, CDR2 SQIVND (reference sequence). The CDR3 coding sequence is TGTGCCAGTAGTATCGGCTCCTACAATGAGCAGTTCTTC. Translating it yields CASSIGSYNEQFF.

This clonotype was recorded at least ten times. CDR3 sequence reads: CSAGTSGDYNEQFF. The CDR3, as DNA: TGCAGTGCGGGAACTAGCGGGGATTACAATGAGCAGTTCTTC. The chain recombines TRBV20-1 with TRBJ2-1; 10 bases agree with TRBD2. V lost 6 bases and J lost 4; bases outside the gene matches: 6. The CDR3 totals 14 residues. Germline V gene data show CDR1 as DFQATT and CDR2 as SNEGSKA (reference sequence).

This clonotype was observed many times. The chain couples TRBV18 to TRBJ2-5; D is possibly TRBD1 (5 bases). CDR3 size: 14 residues. The ends were cut back, 3 bases at V and 5 bases at J, with 13 bases in the middle. In germline, CDR1 is KGHSH, CDR2 LQKENI. CDR3 protein: CASSPQGSLETQYF. For the CDR3, the DNA is TGTGCCAGCTCACCCCAGGGATCCCTGGAGACCCAGTACTTC.

This clonotype was found many times. The rearrangement links TRBV7-8 to TRBJ2-7; 7 bases match TRBD2. The V gene's germline CDR1 is SGHVS and CDR2 FQNEAQ. The CDR3 is 13 amino acids. J gave up 6 bases and V 1 base, and 3 bases lay outside the gene matches. The CDR3 protein is CASSLVPGGEQYV. For the CDR3, the DNA is TGTGCCAGCAGCTTAGTACCGGGAGGCGAGCAGTACGTC.

This clonotype has more than one count but fewer than ten. This chain connects TRBV7-3 to TRBJ2-5; 7 nucleotides line up with TRBD2. Germline CDR1 is SGHTA and CDR2 is FQGTGA. Trimming cost V 3 bases and J 2 bases; bases outside gene matches: 6. CDR3 length: 15 residues. The CDR3 coding sequence is TGTGCCAGCAGCTTTGGGGGAGGGGCGCAAGAGACCCAGTACTTC. Amino acids: CASSFGGGAQETQYF.

CDR3 loop: CASSLEPSGEVQYV. In DNA form, the CDR3 reads TGTGCCAGCAGCTTAGAGCCTAGCGGGGAAGTGCAGTACGTC. The chain is built from TRBV7-2 and TRBJ2-7; 9 nucleotides match TRBD2. Per germline, CDR1 SGHTA and CDR2 FQGNSA. This CDR3 has 14 amino acids. The junction had 7 bases not matched to a gene; V was cut back by 1 base and J by 9 bases.

In its sample, this clonotype was seen a few times. The chain uses TRBV5-1 and TRBJ2-5, with 8 bases identical to TRBD1. Germline assignment: CDR1 SGHRS and CDR2 YFSETQ. This CDR3 is 17 amino acids long. V shed 0 bases, J shed 5 bases, and the junction held 12 bases outside the gene matches. Here the CDR3 DNA reads TGCGCCAGCAGCTTGGCCTCAGGGGGCGCAGGTGGGGAGACCCAGTACTTC. Protein sequence: CASSLASGGAGGETQYF.

A remark on this clonotype: A much bigger clone sits one base away, suggesting this may be a read error. The chain is built from TRBV7-6 and TRBJ2-3; 10 nucleotides match TRBD2. Per the germline V gene, CDR1 is SGHVS and CDR2 is FNYEAQ. V shed 5 bases and J 5 bases; nucleotides not matched to a gene: 7. This CDR3 is built from 15 residues. In DNA, the CDR3 is TGTGCCAGCAGCGCGCAAGCGGGGGGGAAAGATACGCAGTATTTT. Protein product: CASSAQAGGKDTQYF.

This clonotype was observed a few times. The V gene is TRBV7-6, the J gene TRBJ1-2; D is undetermined. Trimming pared 2 bases from V and 7 bases from J, leaving 17 bases between. Per the germline V gene, CDR1 is SGHVS and CDR2 is FNYEAQ. There are 15 residues in the CDR3. CDR3 amino acids: CASSLRVGLEIGYTF. DNA of the CDR3: TGTGCCAGCAGCTTAAGGGTCGGATTAGAGATTGGCTACACCTTC.

In nucleotides, the CDR3 is TGCAGTGCCCGAACGGGCACTGAAGCTTTCTTT. This translates into CSARTGTEAFF. The chain recombines TRBV20-1 with TRBJ1-1, with D uncertain. This CDR3 spans 11 amino acids. CDR1 is DFQATT, CDR2 SNEGSKA, per germline (reference sequence). The germline V and J ends were trimmed by 6 bases and 4 bases, with 9 bases remaining between them.

This clonotype was counted ten times or more. CDR3 DNA: TGTGCCAGCATCCTCCACGGACAGCCGGCCTACAATGAGCAGTTCTTC. Translated: CASILHGQPAYNEQFF. This rearrangement joins TRBV7-2 to TRBJ2-1; possibly TRBD1 for D (6 bases). This CDR3 has 16 amino acids. Trimming left V 7 bases short and J 2 bases short, with 18 bases between. The germline V gene has CDR1 SGHTA and CDR2 FQGNSA.

J is TRBJ2-2 and V is TRBV20-1, with D unclear. The germline CDR1 and CDR2 sequences are DFQATT and SNEGSKA (reference sequence). Trimming cost V 3 bases and J 2 bases, with 19 bases left between them. This CDR3 is built from 17 residues. CDR3 residues: CSARAGSPHPNTGELFF. Here the CDR3 DNA reads TGCAGTGCTAGGGCCGGGTCCCCTCACCCAAACACCGGGGAGCTGTTTTTT.

This clonotype was found a few times. The chain couples TRBV12-5 to TRBJ1-1; no definite D call. CDR3 size: 13 residues. Between the trimmed V and J ends, which lost 0 bases and 1 base, there was a span of 3 bases. Germline CDR1 and CDR2: LGHNT and FRNRAP. CDR3 DNA sequence: TGTGCTAGTGGTTTGGTAGAGAACACTGAAGCTTTCTTT. Translated: CASGLVENTEAFF.

This chain joins TRBV2 and TRBJ2-3, with 7 bases fitting TRBD2. The CDR3 has 13 amino acids. V lost 6 bases, J lost 2 bases, and 2 bases stayed unmatched. Germline values: CDR1 SNHLY, CDR2 FYNNEI. CDR3 in amino acids: CASRGGYTDTQYF. The CDR3 DNA reads as TGTGCCAGCAGGGGGGGGTACACAGATACGCAGTATTTT.

In this sample, this clonotype turned up many times. The V and J genes are TRBV12-3 or TRBV12-4 and TRBJ1-3; perhaps TRBD1 as D (5 bases). V lost 3 bases, J lost 3 bases, and 6 bases lay in between. This CDR3 comprises 13 residues. The CDR3 is CASSFDSGNTIYF. DNA for the CDR3: TGTGCCAGCAGTTTTGACAGTGGAAACACCATATATTTT.

In its sample, this clonotype was seen a few times. The V call is TRBV19, the J call TRBJ2-1; 9 bases map to TRBD2. Germline values: CDR1 LNHDA, CDR2 SQIVND (reference sequence). J gave up 5 bases and V 1 base, and 15 bases lay outside the gene matches. The CDR3 covers 19 residues. CDR3 sequence (DNA): TGTGCCAGTAGTATAGTCCCTAGCGGGGTTAGACTCACTAACAATGAGCAGTTCTTC. Its translation is CASSIVPSGVRLTNNEQFF.

Worth noting for this clonotype: Just one base apart from a much larger clone, this may be a read error. This chain connects TRBV6-6 to TRBJ1-5; D gene ambiguous. The germline V gene encodes CDR1 MNHNY and CDR2 SVGAGI (reference sequence). The CDR3 spans 18 residues. V lost 5 bases and J lost 4, with 24 bases in between. The CDR3 reads CASSDPFSRTEYNQPQHF. In nucleotides, the CDR3 is TGTGCCAGCAGTGACCCTTTTTCGCGAACAGAATATAATCAGCCCCAGCATTTT.

This clonotype came up a few times. The chain couples TRBV7-9 to TRBJ1-2, with D maybe TRBD1 (6 bases). This CDR3 has 15 residues. The germline V gene encodes CDR1 SEHNR and CDR2 FQNEAQ (reference sequence). Trimming removed 1 base at V and 4 bases at J, with 13 bases between. The CDR3 is CASSLEGGAGYGYTF. CDR3 nucleotide sequence: TGTGCCAGCAGCTTAGAGGGGGGCGCTGGCTATGGCTACACCTTC.

In DNA form, the CDR3 reads TGTGCCAGCAGCTGGATACAGGGTACGAACACTGAAGCTTTCTTT. It specifies CASSWIQGTNTEAFF. The chain uses TRBV5-5 and TRBJ1-1, with D perhaps matching TRBD1 (6 bases). The germline V gene has CDR1 SGHKS and CDR2 YYEKEE (reference sequence). CDR3 size: 15 residues. Deletions cut 3 bases from V and 1 base from J, with 13 bases between.

This clonotype was observed a few times. V usage is TRBV5-5 and J usage is TRBJ2-7; D may be TRBD1 (6 bases). The CDR3 is 16 amino acids. Germline loops: CDR1 SGHKS, CDR2 YYEKEE (reference sequence). Trimming pared 0 bases from V and 5 bases from J, leaving 18 bases between. The CDR3 sequence: CASSLEARGRLNEQYV. The DNA for the CDR3 is TGTGCCAGCAGCTTGGAGGCCAGGGGAAGGCTTAACGAGCAGTACGTC.